The source of this T cell receptor (beta chain) is a study of T cell repertoires in cytomegalovirus infection. TCRdb reprocessed the reads via MiXCR and lists one record per CDR3 protein. Among 450,000 to 600,000 distinct CDR3 sequences, about 39% were seen once, and the ten largest hold about 41%. Comment on this clonotype: Antigen specificity is unknown.

This sequence originates from a human donor in good health (CMV status not recorded). Some clones in this sample may be carry-over from other donors' samples. The sample was cultured PBMCs, taken from culture after CMV antigen stimulation.

CDR3 DNA: TGTGCCAGCAGTTTCGGTGGGAGGGGGTCTGGAAACACCATATATTTT. It codes for CASSFGGRGSGNTIYF. This chain connects TRBV12-3 or TRBV12-4 to TRBJ1-3; D might be TRBD1 (6 bases). The V and J ends lost 3 bases and 1 base respectively, with 13 bases between them. The CDR3 runs to 16 residues.